Sequencing of this TCR beta chain was carried out in a study of T-cell reconstitution after alpha-beta-depleted transplantation in children (dated by TCRdb to 2016 to 2017). Describing the broader study: Using TCR repertoire profiling, the study quantitatively followed how T-cell immune reconstitution unfolded in children after TCRalphabeta/CD19-depleted allogeneic hematopoietic cell transplantation.

Results and caveats for the whole study, not just this receptor: Over the following months the frequencies of hyperexpanded clones went down, and after one year T-cell counts and TCRbeta diversity were mostly credited to newly produced T cells. The high TCRbeta diversity at day 60 in some patients was ascribed to recipient T cells and intrathymic progenitors that had survived conditioning. The apparently early recovery of alphabetaT-cell counts about two months after transplant reportedly depended on only several hundred rapidly expanded clones that came from non-depleted graft cells.

Taken from the germline V gene, the CDR1 and CDR2 loops are SGHTA and FQGNSA. V loses 5 bases at its end and J loses 10 bases; junction bases beyond the gene matches: 8. Taken from cysteine to phenylalanine, the CDR3 has 13 residues. Left in the record is the CDR3 DNA by itself, 39 bases read in frame from the first base. The table lists this clonotype with a few counts. Its recognized antigen is unknown. Base qualities were left out, and no much larger clone turns up one base away. The treatment or condition label for this specimen denotes: allogeneic hematopoietic cell transplantation with graft depleted of TCRalphabeta T cells and CD19 B cells. The children who served as transplant recipients had been given grafts of TCRalphabeta/CD19-depleted allogeneic hematopoietic cells. To prepare the library, PCR was applied. The data were produced on an Illumina HiSeq 2500. To normalize quantification of the TCRbeta repertoire, the TCR libraries were built with molecular barcoding that relied on unique molecular identifiers. In TCRdb, the public reads were trimmed at Q25 with fastp and aligned with MiXCR, with productive beta chains retained. Identical CDR3 proteins give one entry, which carries the most common genes and DNA. The sample profile shows some 600,000 distinct CDR3 sequences; 10% to 15% of them were found once. The ten largest clones take up 2% to 2.5% of the sample.

Sequenced material: PBMCs, mostly from graft donor cells, taken 360 days after TCRalphabeta/CD19-depleted stem cell transplant. The TCR sequence derives from a male patient aged 10-17 years who had a stem cell transplant for acute myeloid leukemia, so the T cells may come from the graft donor. The rearrangement combines TRBV7-2 with TRBJ2-1, and 7 junction bases match TRBD1. The CDR3 protein is CASSPPGQREQFF. The nucleotide sequence reads TGTGCCAGCAGCCCTCCGGGACAGAGAGAGCAGTTCTTC.